The source of this TCR beta chain is a study of blood T cell repertoires in COVID-19. Study overall: Material from acute and convalescent COVID-19 was sourced from the United States, Italy and Spain. Sources were T cells, B-cell-depleted T cells, or PBMCs; the material itself was cDNA or gDNA.

Source study methods: Scientists estimated how many nucleated cells there were by amplifying reference gene primers. Sequencing was performed with immunoSEQ multiplex PCR; in TCRdb, only in-frame clones are kept and a portion is missing. Clone size and V and J calls were adopted from that table, with D and trimming inferred from the DNA. The sample shows 200,000 to 250,000 clones, approximately 86% of them seen only once. CDR1 is LNHNV, CDR2 YYDKDF, per germline (reference sequence). The CDR3 has 16 residues. Trimming removed 0 bases from V and 1 base from J, with 12 bases in between. This TCR derives from an elderly woman with acute or convalescent COVID-19. The material sequenced was peripheral blood. The chain couples TRBV15 to TRBJ1-1; D call uncertain. CDR3 DNA sequence: TGTGCCACCAGCAGAGATCTTGGAGGGTCGAACACTGAAGCTTTCTTT. It encodes CATSRDLGGSNTEAFF.